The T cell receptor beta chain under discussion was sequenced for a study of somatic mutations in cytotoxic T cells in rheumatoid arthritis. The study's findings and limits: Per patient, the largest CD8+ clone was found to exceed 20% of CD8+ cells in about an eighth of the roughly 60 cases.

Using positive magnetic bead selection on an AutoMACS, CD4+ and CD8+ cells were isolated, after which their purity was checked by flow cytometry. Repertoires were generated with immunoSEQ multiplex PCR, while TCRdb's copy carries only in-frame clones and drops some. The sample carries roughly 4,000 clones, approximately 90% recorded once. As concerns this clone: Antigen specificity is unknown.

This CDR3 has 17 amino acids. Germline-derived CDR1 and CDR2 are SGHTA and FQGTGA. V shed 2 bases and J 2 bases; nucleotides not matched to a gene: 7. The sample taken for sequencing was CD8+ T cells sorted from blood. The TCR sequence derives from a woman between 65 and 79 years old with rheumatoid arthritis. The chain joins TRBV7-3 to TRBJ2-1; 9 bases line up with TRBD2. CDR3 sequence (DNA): TGTGCCAGCAGCTTAGAAGGGCGGGAGGGCCCCTACAATGAGCAGTTCTTC. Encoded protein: CASSLEGREGPYNEQFF.